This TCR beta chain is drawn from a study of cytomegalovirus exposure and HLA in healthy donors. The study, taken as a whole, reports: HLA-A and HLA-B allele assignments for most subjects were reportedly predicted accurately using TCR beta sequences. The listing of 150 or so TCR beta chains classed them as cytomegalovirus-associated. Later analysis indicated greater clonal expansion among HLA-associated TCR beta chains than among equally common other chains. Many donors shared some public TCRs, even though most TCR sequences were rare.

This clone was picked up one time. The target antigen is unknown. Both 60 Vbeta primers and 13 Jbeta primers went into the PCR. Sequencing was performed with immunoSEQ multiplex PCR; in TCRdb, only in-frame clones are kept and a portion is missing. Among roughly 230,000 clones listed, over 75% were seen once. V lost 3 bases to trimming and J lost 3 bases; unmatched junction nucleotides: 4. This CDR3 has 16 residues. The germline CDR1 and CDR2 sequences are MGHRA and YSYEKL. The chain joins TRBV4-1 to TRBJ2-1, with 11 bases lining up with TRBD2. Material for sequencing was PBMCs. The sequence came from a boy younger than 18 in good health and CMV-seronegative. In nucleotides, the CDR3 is TGCGCCAGCAGCCACCCCGGGACTAGCGGCTACAATGAGCAGTTCTTC. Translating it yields CASSHPGTSGYNEQFF.